The rows below give T cell receptor beta chains drawn from one sample of a study of spatial heterogeneity in lung cancer. One entry per CDR3 protein results from TCRdb running MiXCR on the 5' RACE reads. Here the sample spans more than 2,500 distinct CDR3 sequences, roughly 7% being singletons. Material: normal lung tissue next to the tumor, obtained at surgery. The source is a male donor with early-stage non-small cell lung cancer. The CDR3 runs from the conserved cysteine through the conserved F or W. The D gene is left open where the match is weak. Where a row states a size, it is once, few, many or the class of an expanded clone; other rows omit it.

v_gene	abundance	d_gene	j_gene	CDR3nt	CDR3aa
TRBV30	medium-sized	NA	TRBJ2-5	TGTGCCTGGAGTGTACAGTTACTAATCCAAGAGACCCAGTACTTC	CAWSVQLLIQETQYF
TRBV3-1	NA	NA	TRBJ2-3	TGTGCCAGCAGCCAGGCTACAGGGCTTAGGTCAGATACGCAGTATTTT	CASSQATGLRSDTQYF
TRBV12-3/TRBV12-4	medium-sized	NA	TRBJ1-1	TGTGCCAGCAGCCCCGGACCGTCGAACACTGAAGCTTTCTTT	CASSPGPSNTEAFF
TRBV14	medium-sized	TRBD1	TRBJ2-2	TGTGCCAGCAGCCAAGAAGACAGGGGAGTTCTCGGGGAGCTGTTTTTT	CASSQEDRGVLGELFF
TRBV11-2	medium-sized	TRBD2	TRBJ2-4	TGTGCCAGCAGCCCAGGGACTAGCGGGAGTTACATTCAGTACTTC	CASSPGTSGSYIQYF
TRBV7-2	medium-sized	TRBD2	TRBJ2-3	TGTGCCAGCAGCCGTAGCGGGGGGCGCACAGATACGCAGTATTTT	CASSRSGGRTDTQYF
TRBV20-1	many	TRBD2	TRBJ2-7	TGCAGTGCTAGACCCTCGGGGGGACTAGCGGGAGAGCAGTACTTC	CSARPSGGLAGEQYF
TRBV7-2	medium-sized	NA	TRBJ2-6	TGTGCCAGCAGCTTGACCTCTGGGGCCAACGTCCTGACTTTC	CASSLTSGANVLTF
TRBV7-9	NA	NA	TRBJ2-3	TGTGCCGAGGGTAGCGGCACAGATACGCAGTATTTT	CAEGSGTDTQYF
TRBV5-4	medium-sized	NA	TRBJ2-2	TGTGCCAGCAGAACCGGGACACTAGCGAACACCGGGGAGCTGTTTTTT	CASRTGTLANTGELFF
TRBV11-1	medium-sized	NA	TRBJ1-1	TGTGCCAGCAGCTTAAACAGCAACACTGAAGCTTTCTTT	CASSLNSNTEAFF
TRBV15	many	TRBD2	TRBJ2-5	TGTGCCACCAGCAGAGAGCGGGAGCGAGAGACCCAGTACTTC	CATSRERERETQYF
TRBV7-9	few	NA	TRBJ2-5	TGTGCCAGCAGCTTACGGTACCAAGAGACCCAGTACTTC	CASSLRYQETQYF
TRBV18	many	NA	TRBJ2-2	TGTGCCAGCTCACCACCACAGAGAACCGGGGAGCTGTTTTTT	CASSPPQRTGELFF
TRBV7-3	medium-sized	TRBD2	TRBJ2-2	TGTGCCAGCAGCTTACTAGCGGGAGAGGCCGGGGAGCTGTTTTTT	CASSLLAGEAGELFF
TRBV7-3	medium-sized	NA	TRBJ2-3	TGTGCCAGCAGCCCGATCGGACCGCCCGGAGATACGCAGTATTTT	CASSPIGPPGDTQYF
TRBV5-8	medium-sized	TRBD1	TRBJ2-7	TGTGCCAGCAGTTCGCAACCGCAGGGGGCGGGAGAGCAGTACTTC	CASSSQPQGAGEQYF
TRBV11-2	medium-sized	TRBD2	TRBJ2-5	TGTGCCAGCAGCCTATTAGCGGGGGGTATGGAAGAGACCCAGTACTTC	CASSLLAGGMEETQYF
TRBV11-3	many	NA	TRBJ1-5	TGTGCCAGCAGCTTCGACCCCCAAGCGGATCAGCCCCAGCATTTT	CASSFDPQADQPQHF
TRBV7-3	NA	NA	TRBJ2-4	TGTGCCAGCAGCCCCCGGGGGGCGGCGGGCGGACTCGCAGGAAACATTCAGTACTTC	CASSPRGAAGGLAGNIQYF
TRBV7-3	medium-sized	TRBD1	TRBJ2-1	TGTGCCAGCAGCCTGGGACAGGTTACCTACAATGAGCAGTTCTTC	CASSLGQVTYNEQFF
TRBV5-4	medium-sized	NA	TRBJ1-1	TGTGCCAGCAGCTTGACGAGGGGGAACACTGAAGCTTTCTTT	CASSLTRGNTEAFF
TRBV6-6	NA	TRBD1	TRBJ2-7	TGTGCCAGCAGCCTAGACAGGGTACAAAACGAGCAGTACTTC	CASSLDRVQNEQYF
TRBV28	medium-sized	NA	TRBJ2-1	TGTGCCAGCAGGCCCCTAGGCTCTTACAATGAGCAGTTCTTC	CASRPLGSYNEQFF
TRBV19	medium-sized	NA	TRBJ2-1	TGTGCCAGTAGTCCGTATGGAGGTTACAATGAGCAGTTCTTC	CASSPYGGYNEQFF
TRBV7-2	large	NA	TRBJ2-7	TGTGCCAGCAGCTTAGTAGTGATCCCCTACGAGCAGTACTTC	CASSLVVIPYEQYF
TRBV20-1	many	NA	TRBJ1-2	TGCAGTGCTAGGACACCAGCTGGGTATGGCTACACCTTC	CSARTPAGYGYTF
TRBV29-1	NA	NA	TRBJ2-5	TGCAGCGTTGAAGTCGTCCGGGGGGCGGGAGAGACCCAGTACTTC	CSVEVVRGAGETQYF